Here is one TCR beta chain with its context. TCRdb's table, derived via immunoSEQ multiplex PCR, lists solely in-frame clones and lacks some. The data hold over a million clones, with 95% to 99% observed a single time. The data belong to a study of shared clonotypes between healthy human individuals. The clonotype originates from a man under 40 in good health. Sequenced input: naive CD4+ T cells sorted from blood. Specified subset: CD45RA+ positively selected.

The CDR3 loop is CASSQDRLAGGYTDTQYF. CDR3 bases: TGCGCCAGCAGCCAAGATAGGCTAGCGGGAGGCTACACAGATACGCAGTATTTT. The chain has TRBV4-3 and TRBJ2-3, with 11 bases matching TRBD2. Germline V CDR1 and CDR2: LGHNA, YSLEER. The V gene end was trimmed by 0 bases and the J gene end by 2 bases; junction bases not matched to a gene: 7. The CDR3 is made up of 18 amino acids.